This entry is about one T cell receptor beta chain. The germline V and J ends were trimmed by 6 bases and 10 bases, with 9 bases remaining between them. CDR3 length: 10 amino acids. CDR1 is KGHSH, CDR2 LQKENI, per germline. With baseline, cycle 4 day 1, and cycle 7 day 1 as timepoints, blood was sampled. TCRdb's copy holds only in-frame clones and misses some; the assay was immunoSEQ multiplex PCR. The repertoire consists of 84,000 or so clones, with roughly 90% occurring once and the leading ten covering around 0.29%. These data are taken from a study of OX40 agonist ivuxolimab in advanced cancers. Study as a whole: Partial responses were seen in three patients, one with hepatocellular carcinoma and two with cutaneous melanoma.

The material was CD4+ or CD8+ T cells sorted from blood, obtained in a trial of the OX40 agonist ivuxolimab. This TCR derives from an adult with an advanced solid tumor such as melanoma, head and neck, liver or kidney cancer. V is TRBV18 and J is TRBJ1-1; D unresolved. CDR3: CASSGDGAFF. The DNA for the CDR3 is TGTGCCAGCTCCGGGGATGGAGCTTTCTTT. Full variable domain (outside the CDR3, taken from reference TRBV18 and TRBJ1-1): NAGVMQNPRHLVRRRGQEARLRCSPMKGHSHVYWYRQLPEEGLKFMVYLQKENIIDESGMPKERFSAEFPKEGPSILRIQQVVRGDSAAYFCASSGDGAFFGQGTRLTVV.